The clone carrying this TCR beta chain occurred a few times. The sample is drawn from a study of cytomegalovirus exposure and HLA in healthy donors. PCR primers comprised 60 Vbeta and 13 Jbeta primers. Profiled with immunoSEQ multiplex PCR; TCRdb holds only in-frame clones, not every one. The table has some 160,000 clones, around 84% seen once. The V and J ends lost 7 bases and 3 bases respectively, with 18 bases between them. Germline V CDR1 and CDR2: MNHEY, SVGAGI. The CDR3 runs 15 residues. Sequences were obtained from PBMCs. V and J are TRBV6-5 and TRBJ1-1; D gene ambiguous. The sequence was obtained from a man aged 30-40 years in good health and CMV-seropositive. CDR3 bases: TGTGCCAGCATCCCCCGGAGTCCAAAAGACACTGAAGCTTTCTTT. This sequence encodes CASIPRSPKDTEAFF.